The 4 T cell receptor beta chains below were found in one sample sequenced in a study of PD-L1 blockade in urothelial cancer. Libraries were prepared by immunoSEQ multiplex PCR; TCRdb keeps only in-frame clonotypes and omits some of them. The table lists tens of thousands of clones, more than 85% of them singletons, with around 1.8% in the top ten. The sequencing here drew on PBMCs, taken around atezolizumab (anti-PD-L1) treatment. These receptors came from a man between 60 and 75 years old with urothelial cancer.

The gene calls are TRBV4-2 and TRBJ1-2, with TRBD1 matching over 8 bases. Germline CDR1 is LGHNA and CDR2 is YNFKEQ. CDR3 length: 18 amino acids. J gave up 3 bases and V 0 bases, and 12 bases lay outside the gene matches. CDR3 DNA sequence: TGTGCCAGCAGCCAAGATTACGAGACAGGGGACCGTCACTATGGCTACACCTTC. It is translated as CASSQDYETGDRHYGYTF.

V usage is TRBV11-3 and J usage is TRBJ1-2, with unresolved D. V was pared by 5 bases and J by 4 bases, with 14 bases between. CDR3 size: 14 residues. Germline CDR1 SGHNT, CDR2 YENEEA. CDR3 nucleotide sequence: TGTGCCAGCAGCGCCGTCGCGGGGTCCTATGGCTACACCTTC. Encoded protein: CASSAVAGSYGYTF. The variable domain in full, with the rest retrieved from reference TRBV11-3 and TRBJ1-2, is EAGVVQSPRYKIIEKKQPVAFWCNPISGHNTLYWYLQNLGQGPELLIRYENEEAVDDSQLPKDRFSAERLKGVDSTLKIQPAELGDSAVYLCASSAVAGSYGYTFGSGTRLTVV.

This chain's CDR3 is CASSRPGGQNEQFF. The CDR3 bases are TGCGCCAGCAGCCGCCCGGGGGGGCAGAATGAGCAGTTCTTC. This chain uses TRBV4-3 with TRBJ2-1; 8 bases align to TRBD2. CDR3 size: 14 residues. Germline values: CDR1 LGHNA, CDR2 YSLEER. V lost 4 bases to trimming and J lost 7 bases; unmatched junction nucleotides: 6.

About this clone: One end of the junction does not line up with germline, which may come from a read error. Other nucleotide sequences from this sample produce the same CDR3. The chain joins TRBV5-6 to TRBJ2-7; 8 bases match TRBD2. The germline gives CDR1 SGHDT, CDR2 YYEEEE. The CDR3 extends over 16 amino acids. The CDR3 region is CASSLGLAGSVYEQYF. CDR3 DNA: TGCGCCAGCAGCTTGGGGTTAGCGGGATCGGTCTACGAGCAGTACTTC.